This T cell receptor (beta chain) was obtained from a study of blood T cell repertoires in COVID-19 (dated by TCRdb to the early 2020s). Background for the entire study: The collaborator samples originated in the United States, Italy and Spain and spanned the acute and convalescent phases of COVID-19. The dataset comprised deeply sampled blood TCRbeta repertoires from subjects exposed to, actively infected with, or recovered from COVID-19. Where available, HLA class I and class II types were taken from metadata supplied by the sample provider and were not determined by assay-based typing. The material from the prospective study consisted of cDNA or gDNA derived from T cells, B-cell-depleted T cells, or PBMCs. Samples were obtained from the ongoing ImmuneRACE study (first 160 participants) and from about 1,300 subjects provided by 6 global collaborators. Nearly every sample came with metadata listing a de-identified subject ID, COVID-19 status, age in years and sex. A freely available public database, intended as a resource for researchers studying the immune response to SARS-CoV-2, is where the repertoires were released.

Compared with germline, V lacks 4 bases and J lacks 6 bases; bases without a gene match: 8. Based on the germline V gene, the CDR1 and CDR2 sequences are LGHNA and YSLEER. The CDR3 has 14 amino acids, counting the end cysteine and phenylalanine. Only the CDR3 portion is preserved as DNA: 42 bases, with reading frame beginning at the first base. At one collaborating source in Seattle, patients were enrolled during active infection and were followed longitudinally through the course of disease. Whole blood was collected in K2EDTA tubes by collaborating institutions according to the institutions' own protocols. Collaborator samples were shipped for TCRbeta analysis as frozen whole blood, isolated PBMCs, or DNA extracted from either sample type. As regards this clone: Which antigen it targets is not known. No quality values exist for individual bases; no much larger clone is one base distant.

The immunoSEQ Assay, a bias-controlled multiplex PCR, was used to amplify TCRbeta CDR3 regions from genomic DNA. For the original study's pipeline: Nucleated cell counts per sample were estimated from amplification of reference gene primers within the assay. To quantify the absolute abundance of each unique TCRbeta CDR3 rearrangement, sequence reads were collapsed and filtered. For each sample, productive Simpson clonality was calculated as the square root of Simpson's diversity index over productive rearrangements. The table comes from immuneACCESS by way of TCRdb, which keeps in-frame sequences with V and J called. Part of the clones is missing from these tables; in studies checked, under half for an unresolved V gene and the rest for unknown reasons. The V and J calls and the clone size are those of that table, but D and trimming were determined from the DNA. For this sample the table gives around 300,000 clones, of which more than 70% were detected only once. The top ten clones comprise under 2% of the sample.

On the study overall, not on this receptor specifically: Clinical and demographic metadata were provided uncurated, with the amount varying by source and participant.

The chain joins TRBV4-3 to TRBJ1-2, with 7 bases aligning to TRBD1. This TCR was sampled from a woman under 40 with COVID-19, enrolled during active disease. Input material: peripheral blood. The nucleotide sequence reads TGCGCCAGCAGCCCCAACGCCAGGGGGGATGGCTACACCTTC. This translates into CASSPNARGDGYTF.